This TCR beta chain was identified during a study of blood T cell repertoires in COVID-19. Study context: Sites across the United States, Italy and Spain contributed samples from acute and convalescent COVID-19. The analysed material was cDNA or gDNA that came from T cells, B-cell-depleted T cells, or PBMCs.

Trimming left V 2 bases short and J 8 bases short, with 12 bases between. There are 13 residues in the CDR3. Germline V lookup: CDR1 LGHNT, CDR2 FRNRAP. Seattle's cohort entered during active infection and was followed longitudinally. The table came from immunoSEQ multiplex PCR; TCRdb's copy has only in-frame clones and leaves some out. The data hold approximately 200,000 clones, with 75% to 85% observed a single time. The chain is built from TRBV12-5 and TRBJ1-2, with D possibly matching TRBD1 (5 bases). Sequenced input: peripheral blood. This TCR was recovered from a woman in her 40s with COVID-19, enrolled during active disease. Here the CDR3 reads CASGLLSGLGYTF. The CDR3 nucleotides are TGTGCTAGTGGTTTGCTTTCAGGGCTGGGCTACACCTTC.